This TCR beta chain emerged from a study of OX40 agonist ivuxolimab in advanced cancers. Background on the study: One patient with hepatocellular carcinoma and two with cutaneous melanoma, three in all, had partial responses.

V was trimmed by 1 base and J by 2 bases, leaving 11 bases between them. The CDR3 sequence is 15 residues long. Germline V CDR1 and CDR2: SGHAT, FQNNGV. Clones were sequenced by immunoSEQ multiplex PCR, and TCRdb holds only the in-frame ones, with some missing. The data contain 55,000 to 75,000 clones, about 86% of them singletons. The origin of this receptor is an adult with an advanced solid tumor such as melanoma, head and neck, liver or kidney cancer. V and J are TRBV11-2 and TRBJ1-2, with unresolved D. Source: CD4+ or CD8+ T cells sorted from blood, taken in a trial of the OX40 agonist ivuxolimab. The CDR3 here is CASSLGRSGNYGYTF. CDR3 nucleotides: TGTGCCAGCAGCTTAGGCCGCAGCGGAAACTATGGCTACACCTTC.